Below, one T cell receptor beta chain is given with its context. Losses at the gene ends were 5 bases for V and 5 bases for J; bases not matched to a gene: 9. CDR1 is DFQATT, CDR2 SNEGSKA, per germline (reference sequence). The CDR3 has 14 residues. TCRdb called the RT-PCR reads again in MiXCR, with one record for every CDR3 protein. Counted here are about 200,000 distinct CDR3 sequences, around two fifths occurring once; the ten biggest clones make up roughly 11%. These data originate in a study of patients and donors after allogeneic stem cell transplantation. The V gene is TRBV20-1, the J gene TRBJ1-5; 7 bases map to TRBD1. Sample: blood, either unsorted or a sorted T cell fraction (not recorded which). The TCR comes from a human donor who was either an allogeneic HSCT recipient or a stem cell or donor lymphocyte infusion donor (not recorded which). It is not recorded whose cells these are; they may come from a transplant donor. CDR3 sequence: CSAHLPGGDQPQHF. The CDR3, as DNA: TGCAGTGCTCACTTACCAGGGGGGGATCAGCCCCAGCATTTT.